This is a list of T cell receptor beta chains from one sample in a study of neoadjuvant nivolumab and ipilimumab in lung cancer. The repertoire was sequenced with immunoSEQ multiplex PCR; TCRdb's copy has only in-frame clones and lacks some. The sample includes about 20,000 clones, around 77% of them seen just once. The material was tumor tissue, obtained after neoadjuvant nivolumab, alone or with ipilimumab, at or shortly before surgery. These TCRs come from an adult with non-small cell lung cancer. The conserved cysteine and the conserved F or W are not part of the CDR3 here. Fields, in order: J gene, V gene, CDR3 protein.

J: TRBJ1-2
V: TRBV15
CDR3: ATSREGSGDGYT

J: TRBJ1-3
V: TRBV7-2
CDR3: ASSPRGFEGTIY

J: TRBJ2-6
V: TRBV5-1
CDR3: ASSSAGRSSGANVLT

J: TRBJ1-1
V: TRBV5-1
CDR3: ASSLGVQGNMNTEAF

J: TRBJ2-5
V: TRBV6-6
CDR3: ASSLQGAGGQETQY

J: TRBJ2-5
V: TRBV7-9
CDR3: ASSHPRGSGQETQY

J: TRBJ1-3
V: TRBV6-6
CDR3: ASGGVRIGNTIY

J: TRBJ1-3
V: TRBV18
CDR3: ASSRSAGPSSGNTIY

J: TRBJ1-2
V: TRBV2
CDR3: ASRIQGDGYT

J: TRBJ1-2
V: TRBV5-1
CDR3: ASSMTINYGYT

J: TRBJ2-2
V: TRBV9
CDR3: ASSVVAGGFTGELF

J: TRBJ2-7
V: TRBV11-3
CDR3: ASSLGGGATLEQY

J: TRBJ2-5
V: TRBV10-2
CDR3: ASSEVYGGPETQY

J: TRBJ1-5
V: TRBV30
CDR3: AWSDGANQPQH

J: TRBJ1-2
V: TRBV7-9
CDR3: ASSLGSGGIYGYT

J: TRBJ2-6
V: TRBV6-4
CDR3: ASSAVSGANVLT

J: TRBJ1-2
V: TRBV6-6
CDR3: ASSSPTLVNYGYT

J: TRBJ1-5
V: TRBV5-6
CDR3: ASSLGPGANQPQH

J: TRBJ1-2
V: TRBV7-8
CDR3: ASSLEQSYGYT

J: TRBJ2-5
V: TRBV29-1
CDR3: SVSKGETQY

J: TRBJ2-3
V: TRBV7-2
CDR3: ASSFRVDTQY

J: TRBJ2-7
V: TRBV7-8
CDR3: ASSGGGISGEYYEQY

J: TRBJ2-1
V: TRBV5-1
CDR3: ASSPWAANDEQF

J: TRBJ2-1
V: TRBV7-3
CDR3: ASSSTSGGAGNEQF

J: TRBJ1-2
V: TRBV29-1
CDR3: SATTGLAGYT

J: TRBJ1-2
V: TRBV7-8
CDR3: ASSSDGQGRGYT

J: TRBJ1-4
V: TRBV15
CDR3: ATSSGLGPNEKLF

J: TRBJ2-7
V: TRBV2
CDR3: ASSGQYEQY

J: TRBJ1-3
V: TRBV7-6
CDR3: ASAGSGNTIY

J: TRBJ1-5
V: TRBV6-6
CDR3: ASTNAGVDQPQH

J: TRBJ1-2
V: TRBV11-1
CDR3: ASSLGGQVGGYT

J: TRBJ1-3
V: TRBV5-1
CDR3: ASSEDRGAGNTIY

J: TRBJ1-1
V: TRBV7-3
CDR3: ASSSQGAQFAEAF

J: TRBJ2-5
V: TRBV6-6
CDR3: ASSYDNLGPETQY

J: TRBJ1-2
V: TRBV6-5
CDR3: ATFDSAYGYT

J: TRBJ1-1
V: TRBV7-9
CDR3: ASSLRDSNEAF

J: TRBJ1-1
V: TRBV7-9
CDR3: ASSLVKDTEAF

J: TRBJ1-2
V: TRBV5-6
CDR3: ASTALRTSYGYT